In this sample, the clone carrying this TCR beta chain turned up a few times. This CDR3 has 14 amino acids. Germline V gene data show CDR1 as ENHRY and CDR2 as SYGVKD. V was clipped by 11 bases and J by 4 bases, with 20 bases between them. This sample is drawn from a study of blood T cell repertoires in COVID-19. About the study: Sites across the United States, Italy and Spain contributed samples from acute and convalescent COVID-19. T cells, B-cell-depleted T cells, or PBMCs supplied cDNA or gDNA.

As originally analysed: Amplification from reference gene primers served as the basis for estimated nucleated cell counts. Assay: immunoSEQ multiplex PCR; the TCRdb copy retains only in-frame clones and omits some. Clonal size and the V and J genes are those of that table, whereas D and trimming came from the DNA. The data contain approximately 260,000 clones, approximately 80% of them seen just once; the ten biggest clones take up over 8%. The sequencing input was peripheral blood. The chain is built from TRBV10-3 and TRBJ1-1, with D possibly TRBD1 on 6 matching bases. The TCR sequence derives from a woman older than 75 with acute or convalescent COVID-19. In nucleotides, the CDR3 is TGTGCCTGCCGGGGGGCGGAAGGAGGCACTGAAGCTTTCTTT. Translating gives CACRGAEGGTEAFF.